The rows below give T cell receptor beta chains drawn from one sample of a study of monozygotic twins with inflammatory bowel disease. TCRdb derives one entry per CDR3 protein from the 5' RACE reads, leaving out DNA. The sample shows roughly 160,000 distinct CDR3 sequences, and 2.4% sits with its ten largest clones. Sequencing used blood. All receptors come from a human donor with ulcerative colitis or Crohn's disease, or a healthy co-twin of an affected twin (not recorded which). Each CDR3 is given with its conserved first and last residue.

TRBV12-3/TRBV12-4	12	TRBJ2-1	CASRPGYNEQFF
TRBV18	15	TRBJ1-3	CASDANRGTGNTIYF
TRBV10-3	12	TRBJ1-1	CAIRQGNTEAFF
TRBV14	15	TRBJ2-5	CASSLLSGGQETQYF
TRBV7-9	13	TRBJ2-1	CASRSQGLGEQFF
TRBV20-1	13	TRBJ1-1	CSTKPVVNTEAFF
TRBV5-5	15	TRBJ2-3	CASSLDPPELDTQYF
TRBV10-3	14	TRBJ2-5	CAISAGTPQETQYF
TRBV6-6	13	TRBJ2-7	CASSQQTLYEQYF
TRBV27	17	TRBJ2-3	CASSPGLAATRTDTQYF
TRBV5-1	17	TRBJ2-2	CASSQPRGQVSSGELFF
TRBV3-1	15	TRBJ2-3	CASSQIAGGGGTQYF
TRBV30	14	TRBJ2-1	CAWSVWDSSNEQFF
TRBV12-3/TRBV12-4	13	TRBJ2-1	CASSPQSDNEQFF
TRBV19	15	TRBJ2-3	CASRDRGAYTDTQYF
TRBV19	14	TRBJ1-5	CASRWRYGNQPQHF
TRBV5-1	14	TRBJ2-1	CASSLPSFVDEQFF
TRBV27	15	TRBJ1-5	CASSSRGTDNQPQHF
TRBV5-1	14	TRBJ1-1	CASSLDRRGTEAFF
TRBV5-1	14	TRBJ1-1	CASRLTGFYTEAFF
TRBV24-1	13	TRBJ1-2	CATSPGQGYGYTF
TRBV12-3/TRBV12-4	13	TRBJ2-5	CASSLGGPETQYF
TRBV5-1	17	TRBJ2-6	CASSGTGGDSGANVLTF
TRBV12-3/TRBV12-4	15	TRBJ1-6	CASREGPGRMETLHF
TRBV15	19	TRBJ2-1	CATSQSFLAGGLTYNEQFF
TRBV5-1	17	TRBJ2-3	CASSDSADREDTDTQYF
TRBV3-1	14	TRBJ2-1	CASSQLGGRAEQFF
TRBV20-1	15	TRBJ2-1	CSGGGVASGTHEQFF
TRBV5-4	15	TRBJ2-7	CASSAWRGVGYEQYF
TRBV5-1	14	TRBJ2-7	CASSFGQGYYEQYF
TRBV5-1	15	TRBJ2-2	CASSKGLAATGELFF
TRBV11-2	15	TRBJ2-2	CASSFRGANTGELFF
TRBV7-9	15	TRBJ1-2	CASSLTGGANYGYTF
TRBV7-2	14	TRBJ1-1	CASKIGYSITEAFF
TRBV12-3/TRBV12-4	17	TRBJ1-3	CASSSRQGTLSGNTIYF
TRBV20-1	17	TRBJ2-1	CSASPFGTSRIYNEQFF
TRBV5-1	15	TRBJ1-6	CASKQLTGDNSPLHF
TRBV5-4	14	TRBJ2-5	CASSFPGPQETQYF
TRBV5-1	14	TRBJ2-5	CASRETGGQETQYF
TRBV5-1	12	TRBJ2-1	CASYGGANEQFF
TRBV12-3/TRBV12-4	13	TRBJ1-5	CASTTDLHQPQHF
TRBV5-1	14	TRBJ1-1	CASSLYAEPTEAFF
TRBV6-6	13	TRBJ1-2	CASRRQADYGYTF
TRBV5-1	15	TRBJ1-1	CASSLETGGYTEAFF